This entry describes one T cell receptor beta chain. Its antigen is unknown. J lost 6 bases, V lost 5 bases, and 4 bases had no gene match. CDR3 length: 13 amino acids. The V gene's germline CDR1 is SEHNR and CDR2 FQNEAQ (reference sequence). The sample belongs to a study of T cell responses to AZD1222 COVID-19 vaccine. General observations from the study: All repertoire sampling was performed exclusively after the peak T cell response.

TCRdb keeps only in-frame clones here, not all; method: immunoSEQ multiplex PCR. This table has around 50,000 clones, about 89% appearing once. Second-dose timings of about 4 or about 12 weeks were pooled. This specimen consisted of peripheral blood, obtained 28 days after the second AZD1222 dose. V usage is TRBV7-9 and J usage is TRBJ2-1, with TRBD2 matching 7 bases. This TCR was sampled from an adult who received the AZD1222 COVID-19 vaccine. The CDR3 DNA reads as TGTGCCAGCAGCCTAGGGGAGGGCAATGAGCAGTTCTTC. Translating it yields CASSLGEGNEQFF.